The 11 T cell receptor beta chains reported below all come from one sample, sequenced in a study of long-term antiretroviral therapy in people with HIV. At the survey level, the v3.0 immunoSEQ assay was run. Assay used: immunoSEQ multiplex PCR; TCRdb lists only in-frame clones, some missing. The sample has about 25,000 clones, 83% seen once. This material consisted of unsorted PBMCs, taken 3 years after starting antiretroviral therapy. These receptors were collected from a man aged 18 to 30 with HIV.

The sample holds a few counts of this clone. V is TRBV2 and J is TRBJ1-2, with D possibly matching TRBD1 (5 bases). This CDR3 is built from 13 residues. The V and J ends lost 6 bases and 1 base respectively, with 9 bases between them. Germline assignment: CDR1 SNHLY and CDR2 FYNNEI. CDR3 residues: CASSADINYGYTF. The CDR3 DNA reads TGTGCCAGCAGCGCGGACATTAACTATGGCTACACCTTC.

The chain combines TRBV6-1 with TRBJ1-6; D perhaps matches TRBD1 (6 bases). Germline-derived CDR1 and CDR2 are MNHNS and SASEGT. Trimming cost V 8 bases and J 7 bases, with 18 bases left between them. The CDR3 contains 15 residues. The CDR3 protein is CASAQGRGANSPLHF. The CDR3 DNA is TGTGCCAGCGCCCAAGGCCGGGGGGCGAATTCACCCCTCCACTTT.

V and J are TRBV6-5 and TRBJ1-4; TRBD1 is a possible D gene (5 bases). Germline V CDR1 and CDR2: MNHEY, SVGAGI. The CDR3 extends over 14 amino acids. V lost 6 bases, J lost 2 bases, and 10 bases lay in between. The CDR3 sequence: CASRPGRTNEKLFF. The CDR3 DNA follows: TGTGCCAGCAGGCCGGGACGGACTAATGAAAAACTGTTTTTT.

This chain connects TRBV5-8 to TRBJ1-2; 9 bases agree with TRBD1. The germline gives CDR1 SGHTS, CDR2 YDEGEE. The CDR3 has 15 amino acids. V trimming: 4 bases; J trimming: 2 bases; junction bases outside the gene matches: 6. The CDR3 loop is CASSPGTGKNYGYTF. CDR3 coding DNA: TGTGCCAGCAGCCCGGGGACAGGGAAAAACTATGGCTACACCTTC.

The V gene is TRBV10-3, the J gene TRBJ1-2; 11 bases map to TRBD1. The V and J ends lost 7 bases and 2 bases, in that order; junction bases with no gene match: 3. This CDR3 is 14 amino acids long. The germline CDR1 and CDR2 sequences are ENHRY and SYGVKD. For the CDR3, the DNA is TGTGCCATCACTGGGACAGGGGGGAACTATGGCTACACCTTC. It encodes CAITGTGGNYGYTF.

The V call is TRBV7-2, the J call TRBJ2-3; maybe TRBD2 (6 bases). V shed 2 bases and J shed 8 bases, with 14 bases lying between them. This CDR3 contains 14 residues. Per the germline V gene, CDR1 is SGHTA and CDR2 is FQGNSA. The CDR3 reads CASSLRRGEGTQYF. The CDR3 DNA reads TGTGCCAGCAGCTTAAGGCGGGGTGAAGGTACGCAGTATTTT.

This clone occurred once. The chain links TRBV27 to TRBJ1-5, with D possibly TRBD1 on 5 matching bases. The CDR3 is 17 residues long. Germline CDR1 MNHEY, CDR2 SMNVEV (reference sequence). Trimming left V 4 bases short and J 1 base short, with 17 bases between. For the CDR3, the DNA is TGTGCCAGCAGTTCCTATGGAGCAGGGTGGAGCAATCAGCCCCAGCATTTT. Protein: CASSSYGAGWSNQPQHF.

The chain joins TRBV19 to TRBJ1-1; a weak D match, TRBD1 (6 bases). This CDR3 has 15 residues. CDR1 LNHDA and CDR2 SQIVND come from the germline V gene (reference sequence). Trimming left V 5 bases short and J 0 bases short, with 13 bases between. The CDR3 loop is CASSGQGTLNTEAFF. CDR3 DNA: TGTGCCAGTAGTGGGCAGGGGACTCTGAACACTGAAGCTTTCTTT.

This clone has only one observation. Written as DNA, the CDR3 is TGTGCCAGCAGCTTTTGCGGGGGAGAAAGCTCCTACGAGCAGTACGTC. Its protein is CASSFCGGESSYEQYV. The chain uses TRBV7-4 and TRBJ2-7; 7 bases match TRBD2. The CDR3 loop spans 16 amino acids. Per the germline V gene, CDR1 is SGHVT and CDR2 is SQSDAQ. The V and J ends lost 3 bases and 0 bases, in that order; junction bases with no gene match: 8.

The CDR3 DNA reads as TGTGCCACCAGCTCCCGACTGGGCCCTGGAAACACCATATATTTT. Translated: CATSSRLGPGNTIYF. The chain couples TRBV15 to TRBJ1-3; D not certain. V dropped 5 bases and J dropped 2 bases, with 13 bases sitting between them. The CDR3 totals 15 residues. Germline CDR1 reads LNHNV; CDR2 reads YYDKDF (reference sequence).

The CDR3 protein is CASSSPGLAGGKSTDTQYF. Here the CDR3 DNA reads TGTGCCAGCAGCTCGCCAGGACTAGCGGGAGGGAAGTCCACAGATACGCAGTATTTT. The chain uses TRBV5-4 and TRBJ2-3; 15 bases are shared with TRBD2. There are 19 residues in the CDR3. Germline V gene lookup returns CDR1 SGHNT and CDR2 YYREEE (reference sequence). V was clipped by 3 bases and J by 2 bases; unmatched bases: 10.